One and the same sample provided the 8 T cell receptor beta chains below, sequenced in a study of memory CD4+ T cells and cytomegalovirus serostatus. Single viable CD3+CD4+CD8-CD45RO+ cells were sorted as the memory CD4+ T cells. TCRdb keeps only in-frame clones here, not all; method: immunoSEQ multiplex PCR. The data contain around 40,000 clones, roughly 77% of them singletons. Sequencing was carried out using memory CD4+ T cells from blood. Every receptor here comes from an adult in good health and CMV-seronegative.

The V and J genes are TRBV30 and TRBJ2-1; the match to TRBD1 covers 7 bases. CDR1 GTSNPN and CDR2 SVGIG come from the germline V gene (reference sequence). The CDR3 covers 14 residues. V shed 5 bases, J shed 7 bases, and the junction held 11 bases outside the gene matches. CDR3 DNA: TGTGCCTGGGGTTTCGGGGACAGCGTGAATGAGCAGTTCTTC. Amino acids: CAWGFGDSVNEQFF.

This CDR3 reads CATRRTGDDGYTF. The CDR3, as DNA: TGTGCCACCCGTCGGACAGGGGATGATGGCTACACCTTC. The chain couples TRBV6-5 to TRBJ1-2; TRBD1 agrees at 9 bases. J gave up 6 bases and V 10 bases, and 9 bases lay outside the gene matches. Per germline, CDR1 MNHEY and CDR2 SVGAGI. This CDR3 spans 13 amino acids.

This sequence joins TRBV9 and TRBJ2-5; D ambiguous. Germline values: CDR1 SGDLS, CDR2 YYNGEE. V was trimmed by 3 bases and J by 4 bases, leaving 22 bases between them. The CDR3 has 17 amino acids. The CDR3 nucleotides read TGTGCCAGCAGCGCTGATTCCGGACGTACTCTTGGAGAGACCCAGTACTTC. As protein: CASSADSGRTLGETQYF.

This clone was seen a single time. For the CDR3, the DNA is TGTGCCAGCAGCCAAGGGACTAACTATGGCTACACCTTC. Translated: CASSQGTNYGYTF. The chain couples TRBV14 to TRBJ1-2, with D unresolved. The V gene's germline CDR1 is SGHDN and CDR2 FVKESK. Trimming took 1 base from V and 0 from J, leaving 3 bases between them. The CDR3 sequence is 13 residues long.

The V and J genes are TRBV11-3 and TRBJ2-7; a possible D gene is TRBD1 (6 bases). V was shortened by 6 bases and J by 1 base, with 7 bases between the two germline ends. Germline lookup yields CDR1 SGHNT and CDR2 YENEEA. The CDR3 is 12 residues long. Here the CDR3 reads CASRGQSYEQYF. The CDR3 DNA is TGTGCCAGCAGGGGACAATCCTACGAGCAGTACTTC.

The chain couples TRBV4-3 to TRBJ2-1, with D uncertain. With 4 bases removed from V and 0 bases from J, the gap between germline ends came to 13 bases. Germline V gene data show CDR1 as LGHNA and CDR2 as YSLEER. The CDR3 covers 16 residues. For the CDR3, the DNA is TGCGCCAGCAGCCCACGTTTTCAGAGCTCCTACAATGAGCAGTTCTTC. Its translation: CASSPRFQSSYNEQFF.

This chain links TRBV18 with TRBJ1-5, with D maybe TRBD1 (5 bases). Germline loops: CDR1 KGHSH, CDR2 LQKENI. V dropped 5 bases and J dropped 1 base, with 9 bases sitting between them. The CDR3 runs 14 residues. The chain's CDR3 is CASSSGMSNQPQHF. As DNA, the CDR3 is TGTGCCAGCTCATCAGGGATGAGCAATCAGCCCCAGCATTTT.

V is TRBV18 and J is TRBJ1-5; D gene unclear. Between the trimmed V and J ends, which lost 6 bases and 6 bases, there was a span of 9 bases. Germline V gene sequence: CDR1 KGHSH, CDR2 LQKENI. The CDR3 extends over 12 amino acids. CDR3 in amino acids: CASSTMGQPQHF. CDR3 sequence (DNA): TGTGCCAGCTCGACCATGGGTCAGCCCCAGCATTTT.